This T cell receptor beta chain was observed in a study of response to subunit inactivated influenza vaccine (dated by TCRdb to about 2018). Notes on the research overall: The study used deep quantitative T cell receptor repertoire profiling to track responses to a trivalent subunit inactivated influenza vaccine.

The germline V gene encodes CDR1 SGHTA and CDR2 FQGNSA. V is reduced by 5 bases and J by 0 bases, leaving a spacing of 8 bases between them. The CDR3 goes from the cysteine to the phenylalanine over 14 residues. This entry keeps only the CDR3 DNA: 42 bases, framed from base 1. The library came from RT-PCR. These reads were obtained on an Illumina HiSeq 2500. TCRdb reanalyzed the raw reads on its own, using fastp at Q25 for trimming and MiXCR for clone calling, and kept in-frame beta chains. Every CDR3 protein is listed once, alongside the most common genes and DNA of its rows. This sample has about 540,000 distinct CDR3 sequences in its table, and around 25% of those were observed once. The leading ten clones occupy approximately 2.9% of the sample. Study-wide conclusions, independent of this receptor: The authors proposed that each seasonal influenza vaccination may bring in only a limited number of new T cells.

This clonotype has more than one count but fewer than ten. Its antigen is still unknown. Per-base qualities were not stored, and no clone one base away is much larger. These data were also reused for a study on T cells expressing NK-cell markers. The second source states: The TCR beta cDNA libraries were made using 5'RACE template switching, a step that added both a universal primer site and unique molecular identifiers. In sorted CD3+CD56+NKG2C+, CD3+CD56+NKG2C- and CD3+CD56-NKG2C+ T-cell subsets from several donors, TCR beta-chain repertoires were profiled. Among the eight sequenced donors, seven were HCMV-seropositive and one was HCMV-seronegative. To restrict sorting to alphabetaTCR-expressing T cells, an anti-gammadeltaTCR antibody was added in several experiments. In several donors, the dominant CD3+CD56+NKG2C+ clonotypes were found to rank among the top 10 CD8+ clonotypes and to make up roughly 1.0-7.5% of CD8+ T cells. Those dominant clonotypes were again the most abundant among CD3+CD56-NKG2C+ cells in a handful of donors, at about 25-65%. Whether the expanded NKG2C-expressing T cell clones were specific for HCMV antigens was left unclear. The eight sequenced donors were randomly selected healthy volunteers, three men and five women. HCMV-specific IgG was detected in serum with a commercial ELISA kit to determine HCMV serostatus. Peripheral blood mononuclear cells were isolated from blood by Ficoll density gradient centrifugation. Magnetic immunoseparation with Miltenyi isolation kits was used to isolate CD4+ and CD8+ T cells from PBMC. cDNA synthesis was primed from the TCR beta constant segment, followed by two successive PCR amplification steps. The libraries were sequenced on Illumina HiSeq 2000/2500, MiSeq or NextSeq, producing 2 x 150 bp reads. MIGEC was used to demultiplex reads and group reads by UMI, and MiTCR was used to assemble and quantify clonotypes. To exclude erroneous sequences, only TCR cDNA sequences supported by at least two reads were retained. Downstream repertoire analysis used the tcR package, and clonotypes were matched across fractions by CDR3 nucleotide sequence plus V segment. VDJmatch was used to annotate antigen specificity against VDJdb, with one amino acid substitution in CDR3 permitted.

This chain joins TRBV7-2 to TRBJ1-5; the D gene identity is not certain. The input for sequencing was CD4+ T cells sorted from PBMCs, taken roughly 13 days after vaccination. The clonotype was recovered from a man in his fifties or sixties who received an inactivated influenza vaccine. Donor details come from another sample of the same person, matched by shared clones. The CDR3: CASSPLNSNQPQHF. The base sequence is TGTGCCAGCAGCCCACTAAATAGCAATCAGCCCCAGCATTTT.